The 13 T cell receptor beta chains reported below all come from one sample, sequenced in a study of blood T cell repertoires in COVID-19. Generated by immunoSEQ multiplex PCR, the TCRdb table keeps only in-frame clones and is missing some. Of about 210,000 clones listed, about 90% were seen once; the top ten hold more than 0.95%. Sequenced input: peripheral blood. These receptors were collected from a man younger than 45 with acute or convalescent COVID-19.

The J gene is TRBJ2-2, the V gene TRBV19, with TRBD1 matching over 8 bases. The CDR3 totals 14 residues. After removal of 7 bases from V and 2 bases from J, the junction contained 3 bases not matched to a gene. Looked up from germline, CDR1 is LNHDA and CDR2 is SQIVND (reference sequence). CDR3 amino acids: CASTRGRNTGELFF. Written as DNA, the CDR3 is TGTGCCAGTACCAGGGGGCGCAACACCGGGGAGCTGTTTTTT.

The table lists this clone with a count of one. The chain carries TRBV28 and TRBJ1-2, with a tentative D call TRBD1 (5 bases). The CDR3 contains 13 residues. Germline CDR1 MDHEN, CDR2 SYDVKM. V lost 10 bases to trimming and J lost 0 bases, with 12 bases between them. CDR3 sequence reads: CATRRGPNYGYTF. The CDR3 DNA sequence: TGTGCCACTCGGCGGGGCCCTAACTATGGCTACACCTTC.

The chain combines TRBV19 with TRBJ2-7; a possible D gene is TRBD1 (8 bases). Trimming shortened V by 6 bases and J by 3 bases, and 18 bases separated the two germline ends. This CDR3 contains 15 residues. Germline CDR1 LNHDA, CDR2 SQIVND (reference sequence). CDR3: CASRHRGEGIYEQYF. DNA of the CDR3: TGTGCCAGTAGACACAGGGGGGAGGGCATCTACGAGCAGTACTTC. Full variable domain (rest looked up from reference TRBV19 and TRBJ2-7): DGGITQSPKYLFRKEGQNVTLSCEQNLNHDAMYWYRQDPGQGLRLIYYSQIVNDFQKGDIAEGYSVSREKKESFPLTVTSAQKNPTAFYLCASRHRGEGIYEQYFGPGTRLTVT.

The V gene is TRBV2, the J gene TRBJ2-1; TRBD2 agrees at 13 bases. The CDR3 runs 15 residues. J gave up 4 bases and V 6 bases, and 3 bases lay outside the gene matches. Germline CDR1 SNHLY, CDR2 FYNNEI. CDR3 region: CASRGTSGVYNEQFF. In DNA form, the CDR3 reads TGTGCCAGCAGGGGGACTAGCGGGGTTTACAATGAGCAGTTCTTC.

The chain has TRBV6-5 and TRBJ1-5; D is perhaps TRBD1 (6 bases). The V gene lost 4 bases and the J gene lost 4 bases, with 17 bases spanning the gap. Looked up from germline, CDR1 is MNHEY and CDR2 is SVGAGI. The CDR3 extends over 16 amino acids. This CDR3 is CASSSIQGARNQPQHF. The CDR3 DNA reads as TGTGCCAGCAGTTCGATACAGGGAGCGAGAAATCAGCCCCAGCATTTT.

This clone has just one count. The genes are TRBV30 and TRBJ1-6; the D is unclear. Deletions cut 5 bases from V and 6 bases from J, with 11 bases between. The CDR3 is 13 amino acids. CDR1 is GTSNPN, CDR2 SVGIG, per germline (reference sequence). The CDR3, as DNA: TGTGCCTGGGGCGGGTGGCCTAATTCACCCCTCCACTTT. It encodes CAWGGWPNSPLHF.

V is TRBV28 and J is TRBJ2-3, with unresolved D. The CDR3 has 13 amino acids. Germline assignment: CDR1 MDHEN and CDR2 SYDVKM. Trimming took off 3 bases at V and 4 bases at J, with 8 bases between the two ends. CDR3: CASSFAIPDTQYF. In DNA form, the CDR3 reads TGTGCCAGCAGTTTTGCTATCCCAGATACGCAGTATTTT.

This chain connects TRBV5-1 to TRBJ1-2; a possible D gene is TRBD1 (6 bases). Per germline, CDR1 SGHRS and CDR2 YFSETQ. Trimming removed 1 base from V and 4 bases from J, with 8 bases in between. The CDR3 runs to 13 residues. This chain's CDR3 is CASSLQGTYGYTF. The DNA for the CDR3 is TGCGCCAGCAGCTTGCAGGGGACCTATGGCTACACCTTC. The entire variable domain, with the rest obtained from reference TRBV5-1 and TRBJ1-2, is as follows: KAGVTQTPRYLIKTRGQQVTLSCSPISGHRSVSWYQQTPGQGLQFLFEYFSETQRNKGNFPGRFSGRQFSNSRSEMNVSTLELGDSALYLCASSLQGTYGYTFGSGTRLTVV.

This rearrangement joins TRBV9 to TRBJ1-2; D gene ambiguous. The CDR3 contains 15 residues. V lost 0 bases, J lost 6 bases, and 15 bases lay in between. The V gene's germline CDR1 is SGDLS and CDR2 YYNGEE. The CDR3 nucleotides are TGTGCCAGCAGCGTAGATCTATTGAGGGTTGATGGCTACACCTTC. Translated, it gives CASSVDLLRVDGYTF.

This sequence joins TRBV28 and TRBJ1-5, with D tentatively TRBD1 (5 bases). This CDR3 is 12 amino acids long. V was cut by 7 bases and J by 7 bases, with 11 bases left in between. Looked up from germline, CDR1 is MDHEN and CDR2 is SYDVKM. Here the CDR3 DNA reads TGTGCCAGCATGGGGGGGGGACAGCCCCAGCATTTT. It specifies CASMGGGQPQHF.

The chain has TRBV28 and TRBJ1-2; D uncertain. The CDR3 has 12 residues. Germline lookup yields CDR1 MDHEN and CDR2 SYDVKM. Trimming cost V 1 base and J 7 bases, with 7 bases left between them. The DNA for the CDR3 is TGTGCCAGCAGTTTATCGGGGTTTGGCTACACCTTC. Translated: CASSLSGFGYTF.

The chain has TRBV6-1 and TRBJ1-3, with a weak D call TRBD1 (5 bases). V was shortened by 2 bases and J by 1 base, with 9 bases between the two germline ends. CDR1 MNHNS and CDR2 SASEGT come from the germline V gene. The CDR3 loop spans 15 amino acids. The CDR3 protein is CASSESGFSGNTIYF. The CDR3 region has the DNA TGTGCCAGCAGTGAATCAGGGTTTTCTGGAAACACCATATATTTT.

The V and J genes are TRBV11-2 and TRBJ2-3; 9 bases line up with TRBD1. The germline V gene has CDR1 SGHAT and CDR2 FQNNGV. CDR3 length: 14 amino acids. The trim removed 6 bases at V and 8 bases at J, leaving 9 bases unmatched. The CDR3 DNA is TGTGCCAGCAGAAACACAGGGGGCGAGGGTACGCAGTATTTT. Translation gives CASRNTGGEGTQYF.